These 7 T cell receptor beta chains originate from one sample sequenced in a study of PD-1 blockade in classical Hodgkin lymphoma. All the patients suffered relapse after autologous stem cell transplantation, and brentuximab vedotin exposure differed. TCRdb's copy holds only in-frame clones and misses some; the assay was immunoSEQ multiplex PCR. The data show about 13,000 clones, around 84% seen once. Here the sequenced sample was peripheral blood mononuclear cells (PBMCs), taken at baseline. Every receptor here comes from a human donor with classical Hodgkin lymphoma.

The V and J genes are TRBV4-1 and TRBJ1-6; D ambiguous. The CDR3 covers 15 residues. Germline CDR1 MGHRA, CDR2 YSYEKL. The V and J ends lost 0 bases and 1 base respectively, with 4 bases between them. CDR3 region: CASSQDWSYNSPLHF. DNA for the CDR3: TGCGCCAGCAGCCAAGATTGGTCCTATAATTCACCCCTCCACTTT.

The V and J genes are TRBV15 and TRBJ1-5; the match to TRBD1 covers 7 bases. This CDR3 is 13 amino acids long. V lost 6 bases and J lost 7; bases outside the gene matches: 6. Germline V gene data show CDR1 as LNHNV and CDR2 as YYDKDF (reference sequence). CDR3 bases: TGTGCCACCAGGCTGAGGGGGCGGCAGCCCCAGCATTTT. Translation gives CATRLRGRQPQHF.

The J gene is TRBJ1-5, the V gene TRBV28; 7 bases map to TRBD1. J was trimmed by 4 bases and V by 6 bases; bases with no gene match: 6. Germline-derived CDR1 and CDR2 are MDHEN and SYDVKM. The CDR3 totals 14 residues. Here the CDR3 DNA reads TGTGCCAGCAGCACGGGACAGATTAATCAGCCCCAGCATTTT. Translation: CASSTGQINQPQHF.

The chain joins TRBV5-1 to TRBJ2-5; 8 bases map to TRBD1. CDR1 is SGHRS and CDR2 is YFSETQ in the germline V gene. J lost 0 bases, V lost 2 bases, and 9 bases had no gene match. The CDR3 sequence is 17 residues long. The CDR3 coding sequence is TGCGCCAGCAGCTTCCGGTTGACAGGGGCGTACCAAGAGACCCAGTACTTC. As protein: CASSFRLTGAYQETQYF.

This clone was observed a single time. This chain connects TRBV19 to TRBJ2-2, with TRBD1 as a possible D gene (6 bases). Germline V gene sequence: CDR1 LNHDA, CDR2 SQIVND (reference sequence). The CDR3 contains 13 residues. Trimming pared 4 bases from V and 8 bases from J, leaving 11 bases between. DNA of the CDR3: TGTGCCAGTAGTACTCCCGGGACAGGGGAGCTGTTTTTT. Translation gives CASSTPGTGELFF.

This rearrangement joins TRBV9 to TRBJ1-2; 7 nucleotides match TRBD1. The CDR3 loop spans 15 amino acids. Losses at the gene ends were 2 bases for V and 4 bases for J; bases not matched to a gene: 8. Germline V gene data show CDR1 as SGDLS and CDR2 as YYNGEE. CDR3 DNA sequence: TGTGCCAGCAGCGTCGCGGACAGGTCAGCCTATGGCTACACCTTC. This gives the protein CASSVADRSAYGYTF.

The chain couples TRBV11-2 to TRBJ2-2; D may be TRBD1 (6 bases). Germline CDR1 and CDR2: SGHAT and FQNNGV. CDR3 length: 11 amino acids. V was pared by 7 bases and J by 14 bases, with 14 bases between. This chain's CDR3 is CASMRGQRLFF. CDR3 nucleotides: TGTGCCAGCATGAGAGGACAGCGACTGTTTTTT. Combining the CDR3 with reference TRBV11-2 and TRBJ2-2 gives the whole variable domain EAGVAQSPRYKIIEKRQSVAFWCNPISGHATLYWYQQILGQGPKLLIQFQNNGVVDDSQLPKDRFSAERLKGVDSTLKIQPAKLEDSAVYLCASMRGQRLFFGEGSRLTVL.